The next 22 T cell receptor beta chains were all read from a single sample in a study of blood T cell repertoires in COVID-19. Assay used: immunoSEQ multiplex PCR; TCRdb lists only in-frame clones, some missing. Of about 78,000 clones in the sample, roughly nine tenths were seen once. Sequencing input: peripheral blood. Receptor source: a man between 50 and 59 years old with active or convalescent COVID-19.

The CDR3 sequence: CASSSDGVAGKETQYF. The CDR3, as DNA: TGTGCCAGCAGTAGTGACGGGGTAGCGGGGAAAGAGACCCAGTACTTC. The chain couples TRBV28 to TRBJ2-5; 8 bases map to TRBD2. The CDR3 contains 16 residues. The germline gives CDR1 MDHEN, CDR2 SYDVKM. Trimming cost V 5 bases and J 3 bases; bases outside gene matches: 11.

The CDR3 region is CASSPPTGQISYGYTF. For the CDR3, the DNA is TGTGCCAGCAGCCCCCCAACGGGACAGATCTCCTATGGCTACACCTTC. V gene TRBV25-1 combines with J gene TRBJ1-2; 7 bases match TRBD1. The CDR3 contains 16 residues. Germline V gives CDR1 MGHDK, CDR2 SYGVNS. V lost 6 bases to trimming and J lost 4 bases; unmatched junction nucleotides: 14.

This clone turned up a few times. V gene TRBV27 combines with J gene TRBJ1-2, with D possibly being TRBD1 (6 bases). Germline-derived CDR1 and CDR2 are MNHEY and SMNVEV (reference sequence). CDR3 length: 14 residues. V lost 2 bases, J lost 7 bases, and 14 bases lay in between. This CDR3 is CASSLRSGAGGYTF. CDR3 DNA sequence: TGTGCCAGCAGTTTACGTTCAGGGGCAGGTGGCTACACCTTC.

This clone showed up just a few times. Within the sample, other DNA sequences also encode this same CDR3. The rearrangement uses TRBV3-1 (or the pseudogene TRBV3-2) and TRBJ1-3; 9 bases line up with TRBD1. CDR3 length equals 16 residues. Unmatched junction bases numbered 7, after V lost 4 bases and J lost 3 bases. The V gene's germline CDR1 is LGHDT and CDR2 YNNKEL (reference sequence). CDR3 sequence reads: CASSLLTGGFGNTIYF. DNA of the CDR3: TGTGCCAGCAGCCTCTTGACAGGGGGGTTTGGAAACACCATATATTTT.

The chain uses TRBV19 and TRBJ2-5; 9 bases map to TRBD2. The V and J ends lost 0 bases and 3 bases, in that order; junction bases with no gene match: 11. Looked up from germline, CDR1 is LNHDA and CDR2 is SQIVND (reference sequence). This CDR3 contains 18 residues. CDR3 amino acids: CASSIDSRLAGSKETQYF. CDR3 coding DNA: TGTGCCAGTAGTATAGATTCGCGGCTAGCGGGGTCCAAAGAGACCCAGTACTTC.

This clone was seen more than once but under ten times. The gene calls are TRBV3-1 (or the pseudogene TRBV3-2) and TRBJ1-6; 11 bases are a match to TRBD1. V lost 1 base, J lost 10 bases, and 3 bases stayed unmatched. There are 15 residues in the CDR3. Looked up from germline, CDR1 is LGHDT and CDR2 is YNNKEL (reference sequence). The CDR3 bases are TGTGCCAGCAGCCAAGTCGGGACAGGGGGGTCACCCCTCCACTTT. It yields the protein CASSQVGTGGSPLHF.

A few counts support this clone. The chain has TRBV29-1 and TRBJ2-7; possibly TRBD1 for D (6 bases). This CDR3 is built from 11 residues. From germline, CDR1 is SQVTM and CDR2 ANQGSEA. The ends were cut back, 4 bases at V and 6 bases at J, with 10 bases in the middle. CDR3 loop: CSVGTGSEQYV. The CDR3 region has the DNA TGCAGCGTTGGAACAGGGAGCGAGCAGTACGTC.

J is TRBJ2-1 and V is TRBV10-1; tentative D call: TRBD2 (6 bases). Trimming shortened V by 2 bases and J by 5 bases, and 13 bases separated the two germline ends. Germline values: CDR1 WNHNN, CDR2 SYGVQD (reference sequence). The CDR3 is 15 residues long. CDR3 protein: CASSETGRGDNEQFF. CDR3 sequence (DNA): TGCGCCAGCAGTGAGACCGGGAGAGGGGACAATGAGCAGTTCTTC.

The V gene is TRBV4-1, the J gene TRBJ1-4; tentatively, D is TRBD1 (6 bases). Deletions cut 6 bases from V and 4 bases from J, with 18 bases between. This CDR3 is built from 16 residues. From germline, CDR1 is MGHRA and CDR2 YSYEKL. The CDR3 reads CASRQSSAGDNEKLFF. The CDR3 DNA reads TGCGCCAGCAGGCAGTCCTCGGCAGGGGATAATGAAAAACTGTTTTTT.

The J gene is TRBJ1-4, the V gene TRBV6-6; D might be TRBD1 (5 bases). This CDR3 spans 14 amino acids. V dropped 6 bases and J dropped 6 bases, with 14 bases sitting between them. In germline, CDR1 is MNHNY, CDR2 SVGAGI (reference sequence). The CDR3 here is CASRRAGGDEKLFF. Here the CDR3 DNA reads TGTGCCAGCAGAAGGGCGGGGGGTGATGAAAAACTGTTTTTT.

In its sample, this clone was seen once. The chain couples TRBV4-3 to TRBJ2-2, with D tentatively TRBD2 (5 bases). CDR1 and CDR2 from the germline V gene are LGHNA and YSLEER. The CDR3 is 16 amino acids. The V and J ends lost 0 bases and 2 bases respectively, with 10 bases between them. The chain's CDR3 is CASSQDSEVNTGELFF. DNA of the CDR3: TGCGCCAGCAGCCAAGATAGCGAAGTTAACACCGGGGAGCTGTTTTTT.

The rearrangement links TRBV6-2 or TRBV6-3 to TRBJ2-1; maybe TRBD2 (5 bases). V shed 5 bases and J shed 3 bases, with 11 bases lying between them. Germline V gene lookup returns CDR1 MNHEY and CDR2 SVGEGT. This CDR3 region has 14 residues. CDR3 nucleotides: TGTGCCAGCAGTAAGGACTCTTACTACAATGAGCAGTTCTTC. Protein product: CASSKDSYYNEQFF.

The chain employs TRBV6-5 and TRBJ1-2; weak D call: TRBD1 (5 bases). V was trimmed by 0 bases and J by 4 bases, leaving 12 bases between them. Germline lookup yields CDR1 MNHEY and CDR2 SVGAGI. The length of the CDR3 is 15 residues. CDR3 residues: CASSYSGGDGYGYTF. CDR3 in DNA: TGTGCCAGCAGTTACTCTGGGGGGGACGGCTATGGCTACACCTTC.

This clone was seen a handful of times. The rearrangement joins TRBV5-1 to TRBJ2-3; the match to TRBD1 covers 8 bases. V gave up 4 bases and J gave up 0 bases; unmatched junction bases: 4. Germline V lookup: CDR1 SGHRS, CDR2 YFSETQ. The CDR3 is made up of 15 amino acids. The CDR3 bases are TGCGCCAGCAGCACTGGACAGGGCAGCACAGATACGCAGTATTTT. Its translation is CASSTGQGSTDTQYF.

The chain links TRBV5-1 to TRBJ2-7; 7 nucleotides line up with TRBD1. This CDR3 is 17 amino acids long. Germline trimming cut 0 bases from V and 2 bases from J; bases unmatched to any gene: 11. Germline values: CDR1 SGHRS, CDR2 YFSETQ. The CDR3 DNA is TGCGCCAGCAGCTTGGAGGTTCGTGGACAGGCCGCCTACGAGCAGTACTTC. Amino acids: CASSLEVRGQAAYEQYF.

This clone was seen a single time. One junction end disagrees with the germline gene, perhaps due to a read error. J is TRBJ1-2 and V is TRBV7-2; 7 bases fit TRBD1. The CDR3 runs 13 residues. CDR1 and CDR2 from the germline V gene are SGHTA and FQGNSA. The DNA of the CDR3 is TGTGCCAGCAGCCCTTTCGAGACCGAGGGGGCTCACTTC. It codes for CASSPFETEGAHF.

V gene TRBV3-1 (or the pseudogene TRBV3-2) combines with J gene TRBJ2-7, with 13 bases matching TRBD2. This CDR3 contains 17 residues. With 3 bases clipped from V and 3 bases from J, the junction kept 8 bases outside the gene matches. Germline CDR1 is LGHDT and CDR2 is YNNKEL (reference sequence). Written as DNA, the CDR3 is TGTGCCAGCAGCCAGACTCCGACTAGCGGGGGGTTCTACGAGCAGTACTTC. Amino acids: CASSQTPTSGGFYEQYF.

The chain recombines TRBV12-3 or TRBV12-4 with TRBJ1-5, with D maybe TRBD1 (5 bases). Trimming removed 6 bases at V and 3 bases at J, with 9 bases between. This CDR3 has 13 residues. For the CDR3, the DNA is TGTGCCAGCAGGGGACTTTTCAATCAGCCCCAGCATTTT. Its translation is CASRGLFNQPQHF.

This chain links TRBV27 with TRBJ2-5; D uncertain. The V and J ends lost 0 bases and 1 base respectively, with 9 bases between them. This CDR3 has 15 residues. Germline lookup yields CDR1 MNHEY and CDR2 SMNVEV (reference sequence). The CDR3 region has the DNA TGTGCCAGCAGTTTATCGTCAGGTGCCCAAGAGACCCAGTACTTC. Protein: CASSLSSGAQETQYF.

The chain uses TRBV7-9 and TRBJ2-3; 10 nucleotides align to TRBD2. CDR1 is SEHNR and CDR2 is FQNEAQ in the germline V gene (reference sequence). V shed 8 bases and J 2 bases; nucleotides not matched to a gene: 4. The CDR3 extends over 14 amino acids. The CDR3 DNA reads TGTGCCAGCCGGCTAGCGGGGGTCACAGATACGCAGTATTTT. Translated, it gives CASRLAGVTDTQYF.

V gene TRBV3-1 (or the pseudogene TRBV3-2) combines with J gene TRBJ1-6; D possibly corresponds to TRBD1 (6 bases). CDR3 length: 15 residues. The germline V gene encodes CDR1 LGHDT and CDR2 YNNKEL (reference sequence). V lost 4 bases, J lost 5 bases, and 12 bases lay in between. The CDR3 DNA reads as TGTGCCAGCAGCCCCTACAGGGTAGATAATTCACCCCTCCACTTT. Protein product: CASSPYRVDNSPLHF.

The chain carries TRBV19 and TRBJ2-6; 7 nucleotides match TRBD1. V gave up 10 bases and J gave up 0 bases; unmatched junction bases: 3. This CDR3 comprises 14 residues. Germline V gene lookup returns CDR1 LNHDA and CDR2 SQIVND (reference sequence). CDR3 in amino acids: CATAGGSGANVLTF. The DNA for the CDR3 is TGTGCCACGGCAGGGGGCTCTGGGGCCAACGTCCTGACTTTC.